Following are 9 T cell receptor beta chains from one sample sequenced in a study of OX40 agonist ivuxolimab in advanced cancers. The protocol was immunoSEQ multiplex PCR, while the TCRdb copy is restricted to in-frame clones and leaves out a portion. This sample yields more than 9,000 clones, of which just under 75% are seen a single time; 35% belongs to the top ten. This specimen was CD4+ or CD8+ T cells sorted from blood, taken in a trial of the OX40 agonist ivuxolimab. The receptors were gathered from an adult with an advanced solid tumor such as melanoma, head and neck, liver or kidney cancer.

V gene TRBV29-1 combines with J gene TRBJ2-1; 8 bases map to TRBD2. There are 17 residues in the CDR3. V dropped 3 bases and J dropped 3; count of bases not matched to a gene: 13. The V gene's germline CDR1 is SQVTM and CDR2 ANQGSEA. CDR3 sequence (DNA): TGCAGCGTTGAGGGGTTGACTAGCGAGACCAACTACAATGAGCAGTTCTTC. This sequence encodes CSVEGLTSETNYNEQFF.

By its share, this clone is medium-sized. This chain links TRBV28 with TRBJ1-5; D not resolved. CDR1 MDHEN and CDR2 SYDVKM come from the germline V gene. The V end lost 4 bases, the J end lost 1 base, and 14 bases lay between the germline ends. The CDR3 length is 16 residues. Here the CDR3 reads CASSSEGLRSNQPQHF. CDR3 coding DNA: TGTGCCAGCAGTTCCGAAGGGCTACGGAGCAATCAGCCCCAGCATTTT.

The rearrangement uses TRBV4-2 and TRBJ2-5; D is unclear. In germline, CDR1 is LGHNA, CDR2 YNFKEQ. This CDR3 contains 14 residues. Deletions cut 2 bases from V and 2 bases from J, with 9 bases between. The CDR3 is CASSQYGYQETQYF. CDR3 DNA sequence: TGTGCCAGCAGCCAATACGGCTATCAAGAGACCCAGTACTTC.

DNA of the CDR3: TGTGCCAGCAGCCCCGGTGGTTACAGCACAGATACGCAGTATTTT. Translated: CASSPGGYSTDTQYF. V gene TRBV4-2 combines with J gene TRBJ2-3; D remains ambiguous. The V end lost 4 bases, the J end lost 0 bases, and 11 bases lay between the germline ends. The CDR3 consists of 15 residues. In germline, CDR1 is LGHNA, CDR2 YNFKEQ.

This clone has a handful of counts. This chain uses TRBV9 with TRBJ2-2; D gene unclear. V lost 0 bases, J lost 1 base, and 7 bases lay in between. Germline V gene sequence: CDR1 SGDLS, CDR2 YYNGEE. This CDR3 comprises 15 residues. The CDR3 reads CASSVAKGNTGELFF. The CDR3 DNA reads TGTGCCAGCAGCGTAGCTAAAGGGAACACCGGGGAGCTGTTTTTT.

This sequence joins TRBV19 and TRBJ2-3, with TRBD2 identical over 11 bases. The CDR3 spans 15 residues. CDR1 and CDR2 from the germline V gene are LNHDA and SQIVND (reference sequence). With V trimmed by 5 bases and J by 4 bases, 5 bases remained unmatched. The CDR3 region is CASSPLTSGADTQYF. DNA of the CDR3: TGTGCCAGTAGTCCTCTGACTAGCGGGGCAGATACGCAGTATTTT.

The chain is built from TRBV9 and TRBJ2-7; 9 nucleotides match TRBD2. The CDR3 is made up of 14 amino acids. The V gene end was trimmed by 2 bases and the J gene end by 2 bases; junction bases not matched to a gene: 2. Germline V gives CDR1 SGDLS, CDR2 YYNGEE. The CDR3 bases are TGTGCCAGCAGCGTCGGCGGGAGGGCCTACGAGCAGTACTTC. Amino acid sequence: CASSVGGRAYEQYF.

This clone was detected only a few times. The V gene is TRBV7-9, the J gene TRBJ2-3; D unclear. Germline CDR1 reads SEHNR; CDR2 reads FQNEAQ (reference sequence). The CDR3 covers 10 residues. The germline V and J ends were trimmed by 4 bases and 6 bases, with 2 bases remaining between them. CDR3 DNA: TGTGCCAGCAGCTGGGATACGCAGTATTTT. This sequence encodes CASSWDTQYF.

The chain carries TRBV11-3 and TRBJ2-2; 8 bases align to TRBD1. The CDR3 totals 16 residues. Germline CDR1 reads SGHNT; CDR2 reads YENEEA. The V gene end was trimmed by 5 bases and the J gene end by 6 bases; junction bases not matched to a gene: 11. CDR3 in amino acids: CASSPTGTGYSGELFF. CDR3 nucleotides: TGTGCCAGCAGCCCCACCGGGACAGGTTACTCCGGGGAGCTGTTTTTT.